One sample yielded the 5 T cell receptor beta chains listed below, sequenced in a study of tumor and adjacent non-tumor tissue in lung cancer (dated 2018 in TCRdb). RNA was isolated from bulk unsorted tissue, and RNA quality was assessed with a NanoDrop ND-1000 and an Agilent 2100. For the normal lung samples, distant non-tumor tissue was collected more than 3 cm away from the tumor edge. Receptor libraries were prepared by multiplex PCR. Sequencing used an Illumina HiSeq 2500. Following protocols modified from ARM-PCR, the researchers constructed TCRbeta libraries through three rounds of nested PCR with primers (Table S4). The public reads were run again by TCRdb, first through fastp at Q25 and then through MiXCR, and only productive beta chains were kept. Rows are unified per CDR3 protein, each entry keeping the most common DNA and genes. The sample table records approximately 77,000 distinct CDR3 sequences; about 82% of these occur just once. Jointly, the top ten make up approximately 51% of the sample.

The sample taken for sequencing was distant non-tumor lung tissue. These receptor sequences come from a man between 60 and 70 years old with non-small cell lung cancer.

Remarks on this clonotype: At one end, the junction sequence differs from germline, possibly due to a read error. The chain uses TRBV4-3 and TRBJ2-7; D might be TRBD1 (7 bases). From germline, CDR1 is LGHNA and CDR2 YSLEER. The CDR3 is 16 residues long. Here the CDR3 reads CASSQWGDSAVYEQYF. CDR3 DNA: TGCGCCAGCAGCCAGTGGGGGGACAGTGCAGTTTACGAGCAGTATTTC.

This clonotype was seen just once. A read error is possible here, since a much larger clone lies one base away. The chain carries TRBV13 and TRBJ2-5, with D perhaps matching TRBD1 (6 bases). Trimming left V 7 bases short and J 9 bases short, with 15 bases between. Germline V gene sequence: CDR1 PRHDT, CDR2 FYEKMQ (reference sequence). The CDR3 sequence is 12 residues long. The CDR3 DNA follows: TGTGCCAGCAACCCCAGAGAGGGGGCCCAGTACTTC. Its translation: CASNPREGAQYF.

For this clonotype: A much more abundant neighbour one base away suggests this may be a read error. J is TRBJ2-2 and V is TRBV5-1; weak D call: TRBD1 (6 bases). Germline V CDR1 and CDR2: SGHRS, YFSETQ. This CDR3 is 15 amino acids long. Written as DNA, the CDR3 is TGCGCCAGCGGGGGCAGTGACGGGAACACCGGGGAGCTGCTTTTT. It codes for CASGGSDGNTGELLF.

Only a few counts were recorded for this clonotype. A much larger clonotype is one base distant, so this may be a read error. The DNA of the CDR3 is TGCGCCAGCAGGGACAGGGGGAAGGACACCGGGGAGCTGTTTTTT. It encodes CASRDRGKDTGELFF. The rearrangement uses TRBV10-2 and TRBJ2-2; the match to TRBD1 covers 10 bases. Germline V lookup: CDR1 WSHSY, CDR2 SAAADI. CDR3 length: 15 amino acids. Germline trimming cut 6 bases from V and 3 bases from J; bases unmatched to any gene: 4.

The rearrangement links TRBV11-3 to TRBJ2-3; D might be TRBD2 (5 bases). Per germline, CDR1 SGHNT and CDR2 YENEEA. Trimming cost V 4 bases and J 0 bases, with 26 bases left between them. The CDR3 runs 20 residues. As DNA, the CDR3 is TGTGCCAGCAGCTCTCCCCCTTATTCTTCCTCTAGCAGCAGCACAGATACGCAGTATTTT. It is translated as CASSSPPYSSSSSSTDTQYF.